The 17 T cell receptor beta chains presented below share a single source sample, sequenced in a study of blood T cells in healthy people across ages. Together with a sample-barcoded 5' primer, a J-beta primer mix was included in a second PCR lasting about 7 to 11 cycles. TCRdb processed the 5' RACE reads anew with MiXCR; each CDR3 protein has one entry. Of about 780,000 distinct CDR3 sequences detected, under 80% appear once; the ten largest clones hold 25% to 35%. The sequenced sample was blood. The receptors were sampled from a young man in good health.

The chain couples TRBV28 to TRBJ2-1; weak D call: TRBD2 (5 bases). V lost 7 bases and J 3 bases, leaving 16 bases between the germline ends. CDR1 is MDHEN and CDR2 is SYDVKM in the germline V gene. The CDR3 is made up of 15 amino acids. CDR3 sequence: CASNPAEKLYNEQFF. The CDR3 coding sequence is TGTGCCAGCAACCCAGCGGAGAAGCTCTACAATGAGCAGTTCTTC.

The rearrangement uses TRBV6-5 and TRBJ1-4; maybe TRBD1 (6 bases). With 2 bases removed from V and 8 bases from J, the gap between germline ends came to 9 bases. CDR3 length: 13 residues. In germline, CDR1 is MNHEY, CDR2 SVGAGI. The CDR3, as DNA: TGTGCCAGCAGTTACGTTGACAGGGAAAAACTGTTTTTT. Protein product: CASSYVDREKLFF.

The chain is built from TRBV12-3 or TRBV12-4 and TRBJ2-1; 7 bases line up with TRBD1. Trimming removed 7 bases from V and 4 bases from J; junction bases left unmatched: 16. The CDR3 covers 17 residues. CDR3 nucleotides: TGTGCCAGCATCGCTCACACCGGGACAGAGGCTTACAATGAGCAGTTCTTC. This codes for CASIAHTGTEAYNEQFF.

This clonotype was seen a few times. The V call is TRBV6-6, the J call TRBJ2-1; D is unclear. The CDR3 consists of 12 residues. Trimming pared 5 bases from V and 10 bases from J, leaving 12 bases between. Germline V lookup: CDR1 MNHNY, CDR2 SVGAGI (reference sequence). In DNA, the CDR3 is TGTGCCAGCAGTACCCAAACATGGGAGCAGTTCTTC. This encodes CASSTQTWEQFF.

This clonotype was counted only a few times. The chain combines TRBV7-2 with TRBJ2-6, with D perhaps assigned TRBD1 or TRBD2 (6 bases each). Trimming removed 0 bases from V and 8 bases from J, with 11 bases in between. Per the germline V gene, CDR1 is SGHTA and CDR2 is FQGNSA. The CDR3 has 15 amino acids. In DNA, the CDR3 is TGTGCCAGCAGCTTAGCGTGGGGGGCTACCAACGTCCTGACTTTC. Its translation is CASSLAWGATNVLTF. Drawing the rest from reference TRBV7-2 and TRBJ2-6, the complete variable domain is GAGVSQSPSNKVTEKGKDVELRCDPISGHTALYWYRQSLGQGLEFLIYFQGNSAPDKSGLPSDRFSAERTGGSVSTLTIQRTQQEDSAVYLCASSLAWGATNVLTFGAGSRLTVL.

The chain carries TRBV9 and TRBJ2-3, with a tentative D call TRBD2 (5 bases). CDR1 is SGDLS and CDR2 is YYNGEE in the germline V gene. This CDR3 spans 13 amino acids. Between the trimmed V and J ends, which lost 3 bases and 1 base, there was a span of 6 bases. The DNA of the CDR3 is TGTGCCAGCAGCGATAGCGGCACAGATACGCAGTATTTT. Its protein is CASSDSGTDTQYF.

This clonotype was picked up a small number of times. The V and J genes are TRBV6-2 or TRBV6-3 and TRBJ2-1; D may correspond to TRBD1 or TRBD2 (6 bases each). This CDR3 contains 13 residues. Germline V gene data show CDR1 as MNHEY and CDR2 as SVGEGT. Trimming cost V 11 bases and J 6 bases, with 17 bases left between them. CDR3 bases: TGTGCCGGCAAGGGGGGTGGAGCCAATGAGCAGTTCTTC. It translates to CAGKGGGANEQFF.

DNA of the CDR3: TGTGCCAGCAGCGTAGGGCTAGCAGCCCTCACAGATACGCAGTATTTT. Protein product: CASSVGLAALTDTQYF. The chain links TRBV9 to TRBJ2-3; maybe TRBD2 (5 bases). Trimming pared 0 bases from V and 2 bases from J, leaving 13 bases between. The germline CDR1 and CDR2 sequences are SGDLS and YYNGEE. The CDR3 covers 16 residues.

This chain uses TRBV12-3 or TRBV12-4 with TRBJ1-2; 9 nucleotides match TRBD1. V lost 3 bases, J lost 7 bases, and 6 bases stayed unmatched. This CDR3 is built from 14 residues. The CDR3 reads CASSFVTGGSGYTF. CDR3 in DNA: TGTGCCAGCAGTTTTGTCACAGGGGGCTCTGGCTACACCTTC.

This clonotype was counted only a few times. The chain couples TRBV28 to TRBJ2-7; D ambiguous. V lost 2 bases, J lost 5 bases, and 10 bases lay in between. Germline loops: CDR1 MDHEN, CDR2 SYDVKM. The CDR3 sequence is 13 residues long. The CDR3: CASSLRVSHEQYF. The CDR3 DNA reads TGTGCCAGCAGTTTAAGGGTGAGCCACGAGCAGTACTTC.

This clonotype has just one count. This rearrangement joins TRBV5-1 to TRBJ2-2; D is undetermined. This CDR3 comprises 15 residues. Germline values: CDR1 SGHRS, CDR2 YFSETQ. Trimming took off 0 bases at V and 3 bases at J, with 9 bases between the two ends. The CDR3: CASSLGQHHTGELFF. The CDR3 DNA reads TGCGCCAGCAGCTTGGGTCAGCATCACACCGGGGAGCTGTTTTTT.

The chain couples TRBV4-2 to TRBJ2-1; 8 positions match TRBD2. V gave up 1 base and J gave up 4 bases; unmatched junction bases: 6. Per the germline V gene, CDR1 is LGHNA and CDR2 is YNFKEQ. This CDR3 region has 16 residues. The CDR3 here is CASSQGEIAGYNEQFF. In DNA, the CDR3 is TGTGCCAGCAGCCAAGGGGAGATAGCGGGGTACAATGAGCAGTTCTTC.

J is TRBJ2-7 and V is TRBV29-1; 10 bases agree with TRBD1. Germline V gives CDR1 SQVTM, CDR2 ANQGSEA. V lost 8 bases to trimming and J lost 5 bases; unmatched junction nucleotides: 6. CDR3 length equals 12 residues. CDR3 in DNA: TGCAGCTCTAGACAGGGGGCGAACGAGCAGTACTTC. This translates into CSSRQGANEQYF.

V usage is TRBV7-3 and J usage is TRBJ2-5; D perhaps matches TRBD2 (7 bases). CDR3 length equals 16 residues. Germline loops: CDR1 SGHTA, CDR2 FQGTGA. V was clipped by 5 bases and J by 5 bases, with 21 bases between them. The CDR3 loop reads CASSPNLRGAGETQYF. CDR3 DNA sequence: TGTGCCAGCAGCCCAAACCTTCGGGGGGCCGGGGAGACCCAGTACTTC.

The V gene is TRBV12-3 or TRBV12-4, the J gene TRBJ2-4; 9 bases agree with TRBD2. CDR3 length: 14 amino acids. The ends lost 6 bases at V and 13 bases at J; junction bases unmatched: 13. The DNA of the CDR3 is TGTGCCAGCAGCCTAGGACTAGCGAGTCGTGAGCAGTACTTC. This translates into CASSLGLASREQYF.

Only one count was recorded for this clonotype. The CDR3, as DNA: TGCAGTGCTAGGCGGCGTGGGAGCCTCTACAATGAGCAGTACTTC. Residues: CSARRRGSLYNEQYF. The chain joins TRBV20-1 to TRBJ2-1; weak D call: TRBD2 (5 bases). The J call is uncertain, as TRBJ2-7 better fits the DNA end. CDR3 length: 15 residues. From germline, CDR1 is DFQATT and CDR2 SNEGSKA (reference sequence).

This sequence joins TRBV5-8 and TRBJ1-5, with D perhaps matching TRBD1 (5 bases). The CDR3 loop spans 16 amino acids. Germline V gene sequence: CDR1 SGHTS, CDR2 YDEGEE. V lost 4 bases to trimming and J lost 2 bases, with 16 bases between them. The chain's CDR3 is CASSPRWGSGNQPQHF. The CDR3 nucleotides read TGTGCCAGCAGCCCACGGTGGGGGTCGGGCAATCAGCCCCAGCATTTT. Using reference TRBV5-8 and TRBJ1-5 for the parts outside the CDR3, the full variable domain is EAGVTQSPTHLIKTRGQQATLRCSPISGHTSVYWYQQALGLGLQFLLWYDEGEERNRGNFPPRFSGRQFPNYSSELNVNALELEDSALYLCASSPRWGSGNQPQHFGDGTRLSIL.